This T cell receptor beta chain was documented in a study of blood T cell repertoires in COVID-19. Whole-study context: Acute and convalescent COVID-19 samples came from the United States, Italy and Spain.

In the authors' methods: Reference gene primer amplification yielded estimated nucleated cell counts. Sequenced by immunoSEQ multiplex PCR; TCRdb stores in-frame clones only, minus some. Clone size and V and J calls were adopted from that table, with D and trimming inferred from the DNA. The sample includes 88,000 or so clones, 65% to 90% of them seen just once. V shed 2 bases and J shed 1 base, with 6 bases lying between them. This CDR3 region has 15 residues. In germline, CDR1 is LGHNA, CDR2 YSLEER. The chain recombines TRBV4-3 with TRBJ2-6; D ambiguous. This clonotype was obtained from a man aged 55 to 70 with acute or convalescent COVID-19. Sequencing was performed on peripheral blood. In DNA, the CDR3 is TGCGCCAGCAGCCAAATCCAGTCTGGGGCCAACGTCCTGACTTTC. Translated, it gives CASSQIQSGANVLTF.